The T cell receptor beta chain under discussion was sequenced for a study of persistence of HIV-infected CD4 T cells. As for this clone: Its antigen is unidentified.

The immunoSEQ assay was version 4, run in survey mode. Assay: immunoSEQ multiplex PCR; the TCRdb copy retains only in-frame clones and omits some. This sample yields roughly 35,000 clones, of which about nine tenths are seen a single time; approximately 1.3% belongs to the top ten. Germline assignment: CDR1 MNHEY and CDR2 SMNVEV (reference sequence). CDR3 length: 15 amino acids. V lost 4 bases, J lost 1 base, and 6 bases stayed unmatched. Anti-CD3/anti-CD28 beads served as a nonspecific positive control stimulus. Responding CD4+ T cells were sorted by upregulation of both CD40 ligand and CD69. The clonotype was recovered from an adult man with HIV who was CMV-seropositive. V gene TRBV27 combines with J gene TRBJ2-7; the match to TRBD2 covers 8 bases. The sample consisted of CD4+ T cells sorted from PBMCs after roughly 17-hour stimulation, taken from a patient who received antiretroviral therapy. CDR3 in DNA: TGTGCCAGCAGTTCGTCTAGCGGGCCGTCCTACGAGCAGTACTTC. Translated: CASSSSSGPSYEQYF.